This is a list of T cell receptor beta chains from one sample in a study of CD8 T cells in Susac syndrome. MiXCR, run by TCRdb on the immunoSEQ multiplex PCR reads, gives a single entry per CDR3 protein. The data show some 120,000 distinct CDR3 sequences, over 90% seen once. The sequenced sample was CD4+ T cells from PBMCs. All receptors come from a human donor in good health. Each CDR3 is given with its conserved first and last residue. The D gene is left open where the match is weak. Rows give clone size only sometimes, using once, few, many, or a class for an expanded clone.

CDR3aa	CDR3nt	abundance	d_gene	v_gene	j_gene
CASSFGQRGEVFF	TGTGCCAGCAGTTTTGGACAAAGGGGTGAAGTTTTCTTT	.	.	TRBV12-3/TRBV12-4	TRBJ1-1
CASRSHTGLQRQGDQPQHF	TGTGCCAGCAGATCTCATACCGGTCTACAAAGACAGGGAGATCAGCCCCAGCATTTT	once	TRBD1	TRBV7-9	TRBJ1-5
CASSLVHREAFF	TGTGCCAGCAGCTTAGTCCACAGGGAAGCTTTCTTT	.	.	TRBV7-8	TRBJ1-1
CSASPGRRAGPQHF	TGCAGTGCTAGTCCTGGTCGGCGGGCCGGGCCCCAGCATTTT	.	.	TRBV20-1	TRBJ1-5
CASSSLGLSGGDRVRGYTF	TGTGCCAGCAGTTCGCTCGGCCTCAGCGGTGGGGACAGGGTGAGAGGCTACACCTTC	.	TRBD1	TRBV6-5	TRBJ1-2
CASSLGQLIYGYTF	TGTGCCAGCAGCTTAGGACAGCTAATCTATGGCTACACCTTC	.	.	TRBV13	TRBJ1-2
CSARDRLAGTYEQYF	TGCAGTGCTAGAGATAGGCTAGCGGGGACCTACGAGCAGTACTTC	.	TRBD2	TRBV20-1	TRBJ2-7
CASSGTGTSGGPDTQYF	TGCGCCAGCAGCGGTACCGGGACTAGCGGGGGCCCAGATACGCAGTATTTT	.	TRBD2	TRBV5-1	TRBJ2-3
CASSLDMGSYNEQFF	TGTGCCAGCAGCTTGGACATGGGATCCTACAATGAGCAGTTCTTC	.	.	TRBV7-3	TRBJ2-1
CSYRGLDGYTF	TGCAGTTATCGGGGTTTGGATGGCTACACCTTC	.	.	TRBV29-1	TRBJ1-2
CASSKLQETQYF	TGCGCCAGCAGTAAACTCCAAGAGACCCAGTACTTC	.	.	TRBV10-2	TRBJ2-5
CASSTQRSMNTEAFF	TGTGCCAGCAGCACTCAAAGGAGTATGAACACTGAAGCTTTCTTT	.	.	TRBV7-2	TRBJ1-1
CASSRTSGAGELFF	TGTGCCAGCTCTCGGACTAGCGGTGCCGGGGAGCTGTTTTTT	.	TRBD2	TRBV2	TRBJ2-2
CASSPSGGGSRHETQYF	TGTGCCAGCAGCCCTAGCGGGGGGGGTTCCCGTCACGAGACCCAGTACTTC	.	TRBD2	TRBV7-2	TRBJ2-5
CASTGSVTFPRDTEAFF	TGTGCCAGCACCGGATCGGTGACCTTCCCTAGGGACACTGAAGCTTTCTTT	.	.	TRBV7-2	TRBJ1-1
CASSPEKDTLSYNEQFF	TGTGCCAGCAGCCCAGAAAAGGACACTCTCTCCTACAATGAGCAGTTCTTC	.	.	TRBV9	TRBJ2-1
CASTRSGSSGSYNSPLHF	TGTGCCAGCACGCGCTCCGGGTCCTCTGGCTCCTATAATTCACCCCTCCACTTT	.	.	TRBV6-2/TRBV6-3	TRBJ1-6
CSATGSGELFF	TGCAGTGCGACAGGGTCCGGGGAGCTGTTTTTT	.	TRBD1	TRBV20-1	TRBJ2-2
CASSQATSGSRGNEQFF	TGTGCCAGCAGCCAAGCGACTAGCGGGAGTAGAGGCAATGAGCAGTTCTTC	.	TRBD2	TRBV14	TRBJ2-1
CASSLESYNEQFF	TGTGCCAGCAGCTTAGAGAGCTACAATGAGCAGTTCTTC	.	.	TRBV7-9	TRBJ2-1
CARPGPQGTEAFF	TGTGCCAGACCGGGACCCCAGGGCACTGAAGCTTTCTTT	.	.	TRBV2	TRBJ1-1
CASSKTSGKTNEQFF	TGTGCCAGCAGCAAGACTAGCGGGAAAACGAATGAGCAGTTCTTC	.	TRBD2	TRBV6-2/TRBV6-3	TRBJ2-1
CSPDYSEAFF	TGCAGTCCTGACTACAGTGAAGCTTTCTTT	.	.	TRBV20-1	TRBJ1-1
CASSLRLAATHNEQFF	TGTGCCAGCAGCTTACGCTTGGCCGCCACTCACAATGAGCAGTTCTTC	.	.	TRBV13	TRBJ2-1
CASRDDAGSYEQYF	TGTGCCAGCAGGGACGATGCAGGGAGCTACGAGCAGTACTTC	.	.	TRBV25-1	TRBJ2-7
CASSTRLAVNNEQFF	TGTGCCAGCAGCACCCGGCTAGCGGTAAACAATGAGCAGTTCTTC	.	TRBD2	TRBV5-4	TRBJ2-1
CASSYRQGDGYTF	TGTGCCAGCAGTTACCGGCAGGGTGATGGCTACACCTTC	.	.	TRBV6-2/TRBV6-3	TRBJ1-2
CSASDLTENTEAFF	TGCAGTGCTTCCGACTTGACAGAGAACACTGAAGCTTTCTTT	.	.	TRBV20-1	TRBJ1-1
CAISERGAGEQYF	TGTGCCATCAGTGAGAGAGGGGCGGGGGAGCAGTACTTC	.	.	TRBV10-3	TRBJ2-7
CASSIGQGAYNEQFF	TGTGCCAGCAGTATCGGACAGGGGGCCTACAATGAGCAGTTCTTC	.	TRBD1	TRBV7-2	TRBJ2-1
CATSDSGTSTDTQYF	TGTGCCACCAGTGATTCCGGGACATCTACTGATACGCAGTATTTT	.	.	TRBV24-1	TRBJ2-3
CASSVGGGVSYNEQFF	TGTGCCAGCAGCGTAGGCGGCGGGGTCTCCTACAATGAGCAGTTCTTC	once	.	TRBV9	TRBJ2-1
CASSSRAARGETQYF	TGCGCCAGCAGCTCCCGCGCGGCCCGTGGGGAGACCCAGTACTTC	.	.	TRBV5-1	TRBJ2-5
CASSLRPGGLGELFF	TGTGCCAGCAGCTTAAGACCAGGGGGCCTCGGGGAGCTGTTTTTT	.	TRBD1	TRBV7-9	TRBJ2-2
CASSLYHGASYEQYF	TGTGCCAGCAGCTTATATCATGGAGCATCCTACGAGCAGTACTTC	.	.	TRBV7-3	TRBJ2-7
CASGFRVTSPLHF	TGTGCCAGCGGCTTCAGGGTTACTTCACCCCTCCACTTT	.	.	TRBV7-2	TRBJ1-6
CASSKGMGTEAYEQYF	TGTGCCAGCTCCAAGGGGATGGGGACCGAGGCCTACGAGCAGTACTTC	.	.	TRBV18	TRBJ2-7
CASMEGERHTEAFF	TGCGCCAGCATGGAGGGGGAACGACACACTGAAGCTTTCTTT	.	.	TRBV23-1	TRBJ1-1
CASSLRTTGGKETQYF	TGTGCCAGCAGCCTCAGGACCACAGGGGGCAAGGAGACCCAGTACTTC	.	TRBD1	TRBV3-1	TRBJ2-5
CASSEGQLDEAFF	TGCGCCAGCAGCGAAGGACAGCTCGACGAGGCTTTCTTT	.	.	TRBV5-1	TRBJ1-1
CASSLRQANYGYTF	TGTGCCAGCAGCCTCCGTCAGGCGAACTATGGCTACACCTTC	few	.	TRBV7-8	TRBJ1-2
CASSTRVYYGYTF	TGTGCCAGCAGCACCCGGGTTTACTATGGCTACACCTTC	.	.	TRBV5-6	TRBJ1-2
CASSPLGGLEQYF	TGTGCCAGCAGCCCCCTTGGGGGTCTAGAGCAGTACTTC	.	.	TRBV3-1	TRBJ2-7
CASSLGLAGLTDTQYF	TGTGCCAGCAGTTTGGGACTAGCGGGCCTCACAGATACGCAGTATTTT	.	TRBD2	TRBV13	TRBJ2-3
CTSSPTPGAGEGTGELFF	TGCACCAGCAGCCCAACACCGGGCGCTGGGGAGGGGACCGGGGAGCTGTTTTTT	.	.	TRBV1	TRBJ2-2
CASSPGQGGFSNQPQHF	TGTGCCAGCTCACCGGGACAGGGGGGATTTAGCAATCAGCCCCAGCATTTT	.	TRBD1	TRBV18	TRBJ1-5
CASSLDLSTSNYGYTF	TGTGCCAGCAGCTTGGATCTCAGCACGTCTAACTATGGCTACACCTTC	.	.	TRBV7-2	TRBJ1-2
CASSPRQGATYNEQFF	TGTGCCAGCTCACCAAGACAGGGGGCCACCTACAATGAGCAGTTCTTC	.	TRBD1	TRBV18	TRBJ2-1
CASSSDRVITEAFF	TGCGCCAGCAGCTCCGACAGGGTCATCACTGAAGCTTTCTTT	.	TRBD1	TRBV5-1	TRBJ1-1